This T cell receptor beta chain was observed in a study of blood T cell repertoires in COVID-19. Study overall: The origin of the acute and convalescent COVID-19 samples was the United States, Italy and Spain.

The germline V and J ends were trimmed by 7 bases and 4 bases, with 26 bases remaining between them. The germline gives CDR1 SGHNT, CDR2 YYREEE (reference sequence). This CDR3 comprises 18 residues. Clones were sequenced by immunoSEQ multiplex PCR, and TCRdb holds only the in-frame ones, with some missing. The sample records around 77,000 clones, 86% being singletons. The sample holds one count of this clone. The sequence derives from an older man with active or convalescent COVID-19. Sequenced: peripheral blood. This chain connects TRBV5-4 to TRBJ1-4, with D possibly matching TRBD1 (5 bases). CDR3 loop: CASGDGHPRQIGNEKLFF. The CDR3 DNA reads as TGTGCCAGCGGCGATGGACACCCTCGTCAGATAGGTAATGAAAAACTGTTTTTT.